This T cell receptor (beta chain) appears in the sequencing data of a study of identical twins. Only a few counts were recorded for this clonotype. The germline gives CDR1 SGHTA, CDR2 FQGNSA. CDR3 length equals 14 residues. V lost 8 bases and J 3 bases, leaving 17 bases between the germline ends. Each CDR3 protein gets one entry after TCRdb re-called the 5' RACE reads with MiXCR. The table records under 450,000 distinct CDR3 sequences, less than 20% of them present only once. The rearrangement links TRBV7-2 to TRBJ2-7, with D maybe TRBD2 (5 bases). The sample taken for sequencing was naive T cells sorted from blood. This clonotype was obtained from a middle-aged man in good health. Here the CDR3 reads CASGPHIGGYEQYF. The CDR3 coding sequence is TGTGCCAGCGGTCCCCATATCGGAGGCTACGAGCAGTACTTC.